The present T cell receptor beta chain was sequenced within a study of monozygotic twins with inflammatory bowel disease. The total RNA came straight from whole blood, and T cells were not sorted beforehand. Study-wide points: Fewer clonotypes were shared with others by IBD patients than by healthy twins, especially with disease activity. Individual T cell subtypes were not distinguishable.

For this clonotype: Its matching antigen is unknown.

Per germline, CDR1 SNHLY and CDR2 FYNNEI. This CDR3 is 12 amino acids long. The UMIs carried a 6-nucleotide sample barcode, and they were added by template switching. Reanalyzing the 5' RACE reads, TCRdb keeps one entry per CDR3 protein, without DNA. The sample has around 410,000 distinct CDR3 sequences. This clonotype originated in a human donor with ulcerative colitis or Crohn's disease, or a healthy co-twin of an affected twin (not recorded which). The sequenced material came from blood. This chain uses TRBV2 with TRBJ2-7; TCRdb's assignment of TRBD2 cannot be checked, as there is no DNA. This CDR3 is CASSNAGYEQYF.